A selection of T cell receptor beta chains follows, all from one sample in a study of STAT5B mutations in CD4+ large granular lymphocyte leukemia. Sequenced by immunoSEQ multiplex PCR; TCRdb stores in-frame clones only, minus some. The sample includes tens of thousands of clones, roughly 79% of them seen just once. Sequencing input: CD4+ T cells from blood buffy coats. These receptors originate from a human donor in good health. The CDR3 runs from the conserved cysteine through the conserved F or W. The D gene is left open where the match is weak. A clone size is listed for some rows: how often the clone was seen (once, few, many), or a class if it is expanded.

D gene: TRBD2
clone size: once
J gene: TRBJ2-7
V gene: TRBV15
CDR3 DNA: TGTGCCACCAGCAGAGATATCGGGACTACCTCCTACGAGCAGTACTTC
CDR3 protein: CATSRDIGTTSYEQYF

D gene: TRBD1
clone size: NA
J gene: TRBJ1-1
V gene: TRBV27
CDR3 DNA: TGTGCCAGCAGCTACAGGGGGAAGGCTGAAGCTTTCTTT
CDR3 protein: CASSYRGKAEAFF

D gene: NA
clone size: NA
J gene: TRBJ1-2
V gene: TRBV20-1
CDR3 DNA: TGCAGTGCTCCAGGGAAGGGCTACACCTTC
CDR3 protein: CSAPGKGYTF

D gene: TRBD2
clone size: NA
J gene: TRBJ2-7
V gene: TRBV7-9
CDR3 DNA: TGTGCCAGCAGCGTAACGGGACTAGCGACCCACGAGCAGTACTTC
CDR3 protein: CASSVTGLATHEQYF

D gene: NA
clone size: few
J gene: TRBJ2-1
V gene: TRBV11-3
CDR3 DNA: TGTGCCAGCAGCTTAGGATTCGGACTTTACAATGAGCAGTTCTTC
CDR3 protein: CASSLGFGLYNEQFF

D gene: NA
clone size: once
J gene: TRBJ2-4
V gene: TRBV30
CDR3 DNA: TGTGCCTGGAGCAAACTACTAGGGGACATTCAGTACTTC
CDR3 protein: CAWSKLLGDIQYF

D gene: TRBD1
clone size: NA
J gene: TRBJ1-5
V gene: TRBV6-6
CDR3 DNA: TGTGCCAGCAAACTACCCGGACAGGGGAAGGATCAGCCCCAGCATTTT
CDR3 protein: CASKLPGQGKDQPQHF

D gene: NA
clone size: NA
J gene: TRBJ2-1
V gene: TRBV5-4
CDR3 DNA: TGTGCCAGCAGCTTGTGGGCGACCTCTTACAATGAGCAGTTCTTC
CDR3 protein: CASSLWATSYNEQFF

D gene: TRBD2
clone size: NA
J gene: TRBJ2-3
V gene: TRBV5-1
CDR3 DNA: TGCGCCAGCAGCCTCGGGGGGCAACTAGCGGGAGATACGCAGTATTTT
CDR3 protein: CASSLGGQLAGDTQYF

D gene: NA
clone size: NA
J gene: TRBJ2-3
V gene: TRBV6-1
CDR3 DNA: TGTGCCAGCAGTGACGTTGGGCTTAGCACAGATACGCAGTATTTT
CDR3 protein: CASSDVGLSTDTQYF

D gene: NA
clone size: NA
J gene: TRBJ2-2
V gene: TRBV21-1
CDR3 DNA: TGTGCCAGCAGCGCCCGTAGACAGGGTGTCCGGGAGCTGTTTTTT
CDR3 protein: CASSARRQGVRELFF

D gene: TRBD2
clone size: NA
J gene: TRBJ2-2
V gene: TRBV11-2
CDR3 DNA: TGTGCCAGCAGCCCCGGGAGGGCGGCCACCGGGGAGCTGTTTTTT
CDR3 protein: CASSPGRAATGELFF

D gene: NA
clone size: once
J gene: TRBJ2-1
V gene: TRBV4-3
CDR3 DNA: TGCGCCAGCAGCCAACTAAGGACGCTCCCCTACAATGAGCAGTTCTTC
CDR3 protein: CASSQLRTLPYNEQFF

D gene: NA
clone size: NA
J gene: TRBJ1-6
V gene: TRBV5-4
CDR3 DNA: TGTGCCAGCAGCTTGAACGGGGGGCTGAATAATTCACCCCTCCACTTT
CDR3 protein: CASSLNGGLNNSPLHF

D gene: TRBD2
clone size: NA
J gene: TRBJ2-1
V gene: TRBV4-3
CDR3 DNA: TGCGCCAGCAGCCAAGCCGGGACTAGCGGGAGTTGGGAGCAGTTCTTC
CDR3 protein: CASSQAGTSGSWEQFF

D gene: TRBD2
clone size: NA
J gene: TRBJ2-7
V gene: TRBV6-4
CDR3 DNA: TGTGCCAGCAGCGCCCTAACAAGCGGGACGACCTACGAGCAGTACTTC
CDR3 protein: CASSALTSGTTYEQYF

D gene: NA
clone size: NA
J gene: TRBJ2-5
V gene: TRBV5-6
CDR3 DNA: TGTGCCAGCAGCCAAGGGGAGACCCAGTACTTC
CDR3 protein: CASSQGETQYF